The sequence of this T cell receptor (beta chain) was determined in a study of shared clonotypes between healthy human individuals. The overall study: Per-donor plates numbered three CD4 naive, three CD4 memory, two CD8 naive and one CD8 memory.

The protocol was immunoSEQ multiplex PCR, while the TCRdb copy is restricted to in-frame clones and leaves out a portion. The table includes more than 2,000,000 clones, just over 90% detected once. Overall study findings and caveats: The diversity represented, both genetic and in exposure history, was limited by few donors.

Recent vaccinations or acute infections were absent in the healthy HIV-negative adult donors. This CDR3 spans 13 amino acids. V lost 7 bases, J lost 6 bases, and 13 bases lay in between. CDR1 is GTSNPN, CDR2 SVGIG, per germline (reference sequence). About this clone: Its antigen remains unknown.

Sample: naive CD4+ T cells from PBMCs. Sample subset: CD45RA+ positively selected. The chain uses TRBV30 and TRBJ1-6; the D is unclear. The TCR was taken from a man aged 18 to 29 in good health. Some clones in this sample may be carry-over from other donors' samples. The CDR3 region is CASAGAPNSPLHF. In DNA form, the CDR3 reads TGTGCCTCCGCCGGTGCACCTAATTCACCCCTCCACTTT.